This T cell receptor beta chain is from a study of control samples from healthy donors and cancer patients. V dropped 4 bases and J dropped 6 bases, with 11 bases sitting between them. CDR1 and CDR2 from the germline V gene are SGHTA and FQGNSA. There are 13 residues in the CDR3. Only in-frame clones appear in the TCRdb table, and some are missing; sequencing was by immunoSEQ multiplex PCR. The sample includes almost 85,000 clones, just under 95% of them seen just once. Sequencing used blood. The J gene is TRBJ2-3, the V gene TRBV7-2, with D possibly TRBD1 on 6 matching bases. This receptor was taken from a woman aged 18 to 35 in good health. As DNA, the CDR3 is TGTGCCAGCAGCTCCCAGGGGTCGGATACGCAGTATTTT. Protein sequence: CASSSQGSDTQYF.